This T cell receptor (beta chain) was sequenced in a study of blood T cell repertoires in COVID-19. Study-wide background: COVID-19 samples collected from the United States, Italy and Spain covered acute and convalescent phases. The cDNA or gDNA used as material had been derived from T cells, B-cell-depleted T cells, or PBMCs.

Study processing details: Using reference gene primer amplification, nucleated cell counts were estimated. Clones were sequenced by immunoSEQ multiplex PCR, and TCRdb holds only the in-frame ones, with some missing. Clone size and V and J calls were adopted from that table, with D and trimming inferred from the DNA. The sample lists some 110,000 clones, 71% occurring once. The germline V gene has CDR1 MNHNY and CDR2 SVGAGI (reference sequence). This CDR3 region has 13 residues. With 10 bases clipped from V and 4 bases from J, the junction kept 8 bases outside the gene matches. V usage is TRBV6-6 and J usage is TRBJ2-5; 8 bases line up with TRBD2. The sequence was obtained from a human donor with acute or convalescent COVID-19. The donor label of this sample is uncertain. Sequencing used peripheral blood. In DNA form, the CDR3 reads TGTGCCACCCTACGGGGGGGTGGAGAGACCCAGTACTTC. Its protein is CATLRGGGETQYF.